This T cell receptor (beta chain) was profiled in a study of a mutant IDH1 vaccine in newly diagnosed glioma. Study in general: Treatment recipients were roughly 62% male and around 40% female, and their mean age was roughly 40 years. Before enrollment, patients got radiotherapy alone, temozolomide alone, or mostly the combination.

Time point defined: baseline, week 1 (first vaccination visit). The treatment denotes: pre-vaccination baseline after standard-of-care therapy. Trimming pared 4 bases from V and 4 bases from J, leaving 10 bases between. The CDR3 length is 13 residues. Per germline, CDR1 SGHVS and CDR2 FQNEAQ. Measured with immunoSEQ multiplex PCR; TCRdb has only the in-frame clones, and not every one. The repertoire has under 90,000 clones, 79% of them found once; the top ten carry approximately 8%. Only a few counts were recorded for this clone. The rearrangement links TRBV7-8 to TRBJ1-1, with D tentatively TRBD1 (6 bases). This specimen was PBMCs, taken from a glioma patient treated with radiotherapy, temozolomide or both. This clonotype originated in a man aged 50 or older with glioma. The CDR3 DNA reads TGTGCCAGCAGCTCACCACAGGGCACTGAAGCTTTCTTT. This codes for CASSSPQGTEAFF.